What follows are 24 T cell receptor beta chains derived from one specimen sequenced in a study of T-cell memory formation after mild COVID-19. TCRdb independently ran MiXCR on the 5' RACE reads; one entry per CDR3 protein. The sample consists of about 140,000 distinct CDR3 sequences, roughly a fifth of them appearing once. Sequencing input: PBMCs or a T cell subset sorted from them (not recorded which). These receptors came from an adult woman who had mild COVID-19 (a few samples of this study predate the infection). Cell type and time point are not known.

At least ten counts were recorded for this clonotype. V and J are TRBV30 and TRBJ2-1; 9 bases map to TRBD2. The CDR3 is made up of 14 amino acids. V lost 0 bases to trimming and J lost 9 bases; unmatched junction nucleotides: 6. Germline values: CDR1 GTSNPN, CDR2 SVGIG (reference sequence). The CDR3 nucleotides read TGTGCCTGGAGTGTAAGGCGGGAGGGCACTGAGCAGTTCTTC. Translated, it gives CAWSVRREGTEQFF. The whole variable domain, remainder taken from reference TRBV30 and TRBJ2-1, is SQTIHQWPATLVQPVGSPLSLECTVEGTSNPNLYWYRQAAGRGLQLLFYSVGIGQISSEVPQNLSASRPQDRQFILSSKKLLLSDSGFYLCAWSVRREGTEQFFGPGTRLTVL.

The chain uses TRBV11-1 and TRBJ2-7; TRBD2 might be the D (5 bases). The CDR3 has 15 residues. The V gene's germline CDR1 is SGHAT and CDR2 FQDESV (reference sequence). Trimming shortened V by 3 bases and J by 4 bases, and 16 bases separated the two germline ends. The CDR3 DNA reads TGTGCCAGCAGCTTCAACGTGGGAGAGAATTACGAGCAGTACTTC. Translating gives CASSFNVGENYEQYF.

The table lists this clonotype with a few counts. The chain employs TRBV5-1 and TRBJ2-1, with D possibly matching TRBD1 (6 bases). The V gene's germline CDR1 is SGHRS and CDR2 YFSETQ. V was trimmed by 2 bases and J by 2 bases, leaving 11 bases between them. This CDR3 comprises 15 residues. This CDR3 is CASSFEQGPYNEQFF. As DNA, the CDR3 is TGCGCCAGCAGCTTCGAACAGGGACCCTACAATGAGCAGTTCTTC.

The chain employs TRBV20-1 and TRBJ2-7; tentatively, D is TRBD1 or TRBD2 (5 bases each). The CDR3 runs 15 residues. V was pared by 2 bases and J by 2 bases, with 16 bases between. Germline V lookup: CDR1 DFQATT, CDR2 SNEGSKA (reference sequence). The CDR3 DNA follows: TGCAGTGCTAGACCCCCGGGACGGAACGCCTACGAGCAGTACTTC. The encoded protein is CSARPPGRNAYEQYF.

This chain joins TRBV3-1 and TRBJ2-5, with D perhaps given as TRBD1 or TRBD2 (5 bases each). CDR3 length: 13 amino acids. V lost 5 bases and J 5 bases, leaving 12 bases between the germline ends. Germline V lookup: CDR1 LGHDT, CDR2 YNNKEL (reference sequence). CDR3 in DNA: TGTGCCAGCAGCGGGGGTCTGGTGGAGACCCAGTACTTC. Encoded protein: CASSGGLVETQYF.

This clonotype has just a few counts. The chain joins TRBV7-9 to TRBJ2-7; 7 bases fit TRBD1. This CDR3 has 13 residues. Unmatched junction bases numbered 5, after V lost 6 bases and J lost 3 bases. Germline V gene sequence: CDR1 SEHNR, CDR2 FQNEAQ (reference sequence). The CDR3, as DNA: TGTGCCAGCAGAACCACAGGGGTCTACGAGCAGTACTTC. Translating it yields CASRTTGVYEQYF.

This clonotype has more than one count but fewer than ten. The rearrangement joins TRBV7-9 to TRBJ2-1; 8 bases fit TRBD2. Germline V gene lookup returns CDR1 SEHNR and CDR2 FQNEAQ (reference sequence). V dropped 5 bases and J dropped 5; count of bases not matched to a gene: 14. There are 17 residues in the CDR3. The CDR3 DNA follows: TGTGCCAGCAGCCCACGACGGGGGGGGGGACTTAACAATGAGCAGTTCTTC. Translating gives CASSPRRGGGLNNEQFF. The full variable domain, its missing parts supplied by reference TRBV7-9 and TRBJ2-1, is DTGVSQNPRHKITKRGQNVTFRCDPISEHNRLYWYRQTLGQGPEFLTYFQNEAQLEKSRLLSDRFSAERPKGSFSTLEIQRTEQGDSAMYLCASSPRRGGGLNNEQFFGPGTRLTVL.

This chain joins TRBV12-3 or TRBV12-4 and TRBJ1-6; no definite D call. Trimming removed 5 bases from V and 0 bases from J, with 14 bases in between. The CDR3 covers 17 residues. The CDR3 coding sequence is TGTGCCAGCAGTCGGGAGAGTTGGAGCTCCTATAATTCACCCCTCCACTTT. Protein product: CASSRESWSSYNSPLHF.

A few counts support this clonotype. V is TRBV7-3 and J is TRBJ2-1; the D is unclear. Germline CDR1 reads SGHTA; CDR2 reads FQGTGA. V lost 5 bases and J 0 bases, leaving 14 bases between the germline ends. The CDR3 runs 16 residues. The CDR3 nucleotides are TGTGCCAGCAGCCCTAGACGGTTAAGCTCCTACAATGAGCAGTTCTTC. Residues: CASSPRRLSSYNEQFF. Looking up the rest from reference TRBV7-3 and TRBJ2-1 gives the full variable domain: GAGVSQTPSNKVTEKGKYVELRCDPISGHTALYWYRQSLGQGPEFLIYFQGTGAADDSGLPNDRFFAVRPEGSVSTLKIQRTERGDSAVYLCASSPRRLSSYNEQFFGPGTRLTVL.

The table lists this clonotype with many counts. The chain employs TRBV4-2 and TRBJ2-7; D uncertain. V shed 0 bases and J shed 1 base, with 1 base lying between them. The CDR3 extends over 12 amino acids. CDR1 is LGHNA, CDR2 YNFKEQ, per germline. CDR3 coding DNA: TGTGCCAGCAGCCAAGATTCCTACGAGCAGTACTTC. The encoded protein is CASSQDSYEQYF.

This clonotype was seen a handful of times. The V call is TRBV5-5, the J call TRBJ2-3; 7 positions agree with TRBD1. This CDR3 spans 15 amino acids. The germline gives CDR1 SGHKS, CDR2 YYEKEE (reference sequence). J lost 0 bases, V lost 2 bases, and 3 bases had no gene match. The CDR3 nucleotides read TGTGCCAGCAGCTTCCGGACAGGTAGCACAGATACGCAGTATTTT. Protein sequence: CASSFRTGSTDTQYF.

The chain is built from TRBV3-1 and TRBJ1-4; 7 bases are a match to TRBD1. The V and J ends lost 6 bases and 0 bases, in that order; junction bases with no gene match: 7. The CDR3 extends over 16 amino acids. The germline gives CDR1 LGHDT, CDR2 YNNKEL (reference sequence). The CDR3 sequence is CASSTRQGATNEKLFF. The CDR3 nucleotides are TGTGCCAGCAGTACCCGGCAGGGGGCAACTAATGAAAAACTGTTTTTT.

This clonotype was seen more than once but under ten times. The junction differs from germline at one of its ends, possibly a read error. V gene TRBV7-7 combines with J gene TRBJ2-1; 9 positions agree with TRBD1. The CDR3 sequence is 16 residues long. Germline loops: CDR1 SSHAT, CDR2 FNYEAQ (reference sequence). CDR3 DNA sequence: TGTGCTAGCAGCTTAGGCGGGACAGGGACCAACAATGAGCAGTTCTTC. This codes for CASSLGGTGTNNEQFF.

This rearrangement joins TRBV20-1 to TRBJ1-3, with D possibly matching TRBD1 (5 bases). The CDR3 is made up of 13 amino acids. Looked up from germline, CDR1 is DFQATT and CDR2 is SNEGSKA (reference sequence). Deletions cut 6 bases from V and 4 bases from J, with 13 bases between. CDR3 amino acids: CSAGTSLGNTIYF. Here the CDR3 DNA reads TGCAGTGCCGGGACCTCTCTAGGAAACACCATATATTTT.

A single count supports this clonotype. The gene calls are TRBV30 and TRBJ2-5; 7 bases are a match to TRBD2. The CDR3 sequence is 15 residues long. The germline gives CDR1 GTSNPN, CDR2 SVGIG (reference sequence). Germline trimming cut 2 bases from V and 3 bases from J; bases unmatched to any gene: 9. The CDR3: CAWSSLGRAEETQYF. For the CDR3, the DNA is TGTGCCTGGAGTTCCTTGGGGAGGGCGGAAGAGACCCAGTACTTC.

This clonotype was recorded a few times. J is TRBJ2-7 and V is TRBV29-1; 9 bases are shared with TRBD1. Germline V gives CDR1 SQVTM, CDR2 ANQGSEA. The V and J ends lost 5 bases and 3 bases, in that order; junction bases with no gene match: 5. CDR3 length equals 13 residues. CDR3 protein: CSVPSTGGYEQYF. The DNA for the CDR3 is TGCAGCGTTCCCTCGACAGGGGGCTACGAGCAGTACTTC.

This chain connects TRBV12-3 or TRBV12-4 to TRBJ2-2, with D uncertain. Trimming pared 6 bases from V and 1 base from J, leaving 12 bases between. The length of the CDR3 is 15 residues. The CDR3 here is CASSPLVRNTGELFF. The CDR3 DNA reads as TGTGCCAGCAGCCCTCTGGTCCGGAACACCGGGGAGCTGTTTTTT.

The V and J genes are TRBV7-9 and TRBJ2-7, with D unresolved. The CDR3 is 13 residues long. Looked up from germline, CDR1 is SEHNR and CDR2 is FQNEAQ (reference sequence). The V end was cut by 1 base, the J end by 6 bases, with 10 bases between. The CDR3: CASSLGVVPEQYF. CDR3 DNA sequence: TGTGCCAGCAGCTTAGGGGTGGTCCCCGAGCAGTACTTC.

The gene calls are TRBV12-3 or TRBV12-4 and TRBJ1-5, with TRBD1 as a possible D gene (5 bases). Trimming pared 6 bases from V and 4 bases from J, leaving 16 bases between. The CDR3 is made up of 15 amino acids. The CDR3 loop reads CASRPSQEGNQPQHF. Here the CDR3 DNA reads TGTGCCAGCAGACCGTCACAGGAGGGGAATCAGCCCCAGCATTTT.

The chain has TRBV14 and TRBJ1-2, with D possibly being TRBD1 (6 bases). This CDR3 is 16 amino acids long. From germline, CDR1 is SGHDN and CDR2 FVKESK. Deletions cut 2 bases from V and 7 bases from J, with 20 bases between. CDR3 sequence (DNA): TGTGCCAGCAGCCAATCGTGGGGGGCAAGATTCGGTGGCTACACCTTC. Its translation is CASSQSWGARFGGYTF.

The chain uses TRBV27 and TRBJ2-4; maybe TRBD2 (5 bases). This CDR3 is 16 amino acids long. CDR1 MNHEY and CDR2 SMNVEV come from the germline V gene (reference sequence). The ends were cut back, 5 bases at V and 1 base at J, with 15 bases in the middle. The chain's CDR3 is CASSLLGEGAKNIQYF. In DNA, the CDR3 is TGTGCCAGCAGTCTACTGGGAGAGGGTGCCAAAAACATTCAGTACTTC.

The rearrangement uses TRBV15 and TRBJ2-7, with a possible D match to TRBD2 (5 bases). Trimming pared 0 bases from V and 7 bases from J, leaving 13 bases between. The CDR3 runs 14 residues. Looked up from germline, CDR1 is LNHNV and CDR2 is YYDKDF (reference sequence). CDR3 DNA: TGTGCCACCAGCAGAGAGGGCCATAGGGAGGAGCAGTACTTC. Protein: CATSREGHREEQYF.

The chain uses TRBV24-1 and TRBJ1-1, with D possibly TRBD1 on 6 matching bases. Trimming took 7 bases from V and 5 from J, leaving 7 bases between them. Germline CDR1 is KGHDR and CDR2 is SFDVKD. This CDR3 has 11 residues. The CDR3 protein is CATSQGTEAFF. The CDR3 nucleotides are TGTGCCACCAGCCAGGGGACTGAAGCTTTCTTT.

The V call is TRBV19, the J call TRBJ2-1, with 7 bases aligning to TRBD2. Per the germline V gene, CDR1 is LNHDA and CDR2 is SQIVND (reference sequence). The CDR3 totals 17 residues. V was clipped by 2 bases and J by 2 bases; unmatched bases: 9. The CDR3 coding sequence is TGTGCCAGTAGTATACTGGGTAGCGGGCCGCCCTACAATGAGCAGTTCTTC. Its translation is CASSILGSGPPYNEQFF.